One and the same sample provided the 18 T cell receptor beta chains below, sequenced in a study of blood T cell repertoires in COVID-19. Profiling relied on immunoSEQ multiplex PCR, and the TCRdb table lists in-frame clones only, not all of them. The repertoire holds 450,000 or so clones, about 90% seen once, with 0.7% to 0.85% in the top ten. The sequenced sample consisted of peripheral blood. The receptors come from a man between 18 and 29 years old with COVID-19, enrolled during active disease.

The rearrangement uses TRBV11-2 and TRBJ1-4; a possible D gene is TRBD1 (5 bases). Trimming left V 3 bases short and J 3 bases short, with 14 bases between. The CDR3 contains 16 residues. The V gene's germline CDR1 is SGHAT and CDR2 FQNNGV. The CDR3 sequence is CASSLTQVRANEKLFF. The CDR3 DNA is TGTGCCAGCAGCTTGACACAGGTTCGGGCTAATGAAAAACTGTTTTTT.

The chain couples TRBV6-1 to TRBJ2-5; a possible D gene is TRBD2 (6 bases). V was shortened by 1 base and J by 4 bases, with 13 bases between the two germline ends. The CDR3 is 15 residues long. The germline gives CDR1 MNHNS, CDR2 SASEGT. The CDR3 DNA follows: TGTGCCAGCAGTGAAGTTCGGGTCGGGGGAGAGACCCAGTACTTC. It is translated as CASSEVRVGGETQYF.

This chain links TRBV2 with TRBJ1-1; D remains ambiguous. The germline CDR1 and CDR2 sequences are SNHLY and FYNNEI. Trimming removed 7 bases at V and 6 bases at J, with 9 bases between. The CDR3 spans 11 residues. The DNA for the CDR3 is TGTGCCAGCATGAGGCTGGCTGAAGCTTTCTTT. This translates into CASMRLAEAFF. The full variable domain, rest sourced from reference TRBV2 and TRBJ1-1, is EPEVTQTPSHQVTQMGQEVILRCVPISNHLYFYWYRQILGQKVEFLVSFYNNEISEKSEIFDDQFSVERPDGSNFTLKIRSTKLEDSAMYFCASMRLAEAFFGQGTRLTVV.

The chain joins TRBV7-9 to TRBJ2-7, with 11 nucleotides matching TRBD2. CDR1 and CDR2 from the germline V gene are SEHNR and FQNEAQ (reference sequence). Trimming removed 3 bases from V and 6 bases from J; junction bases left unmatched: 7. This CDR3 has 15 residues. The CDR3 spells CASSFTGLAGGEQYF. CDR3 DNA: TGTGCCAGCAGCTTTACTGGACTAGCGGGTGGCGAGCAGTACTTC.

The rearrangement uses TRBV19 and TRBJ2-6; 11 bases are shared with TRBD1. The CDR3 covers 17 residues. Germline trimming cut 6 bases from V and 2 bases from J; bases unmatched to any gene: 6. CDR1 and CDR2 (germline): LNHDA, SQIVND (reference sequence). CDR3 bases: TGTGCCAGTAGGAAACCGGGACAGGGGGCTGGGGCCAACGTCCTGACTTTC. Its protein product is CASRKPGQGAGANVLTF.

CDR3 sequence (DNA): TGTGCCTGGAGTAGCCAGGGAATAAACACCGGGGAGCTGTTTTTT. Its translation is CAWSSQGINTGELFF. The chain is built from TRBV30 and TRBJ2-2; D is perhaps TRBD1 (5 bases). V lost 2 bases and J 2 bases, leaving 12 bases between the germline ends. CDR1 and CDR2 (germline): GTSNPN, SVGIG (reference sequence). There are 15 residues in the CDR3.

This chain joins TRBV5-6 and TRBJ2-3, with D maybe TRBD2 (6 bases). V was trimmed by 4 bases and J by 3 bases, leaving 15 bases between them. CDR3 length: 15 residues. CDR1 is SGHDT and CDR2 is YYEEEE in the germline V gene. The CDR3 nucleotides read TGTGCCAGCAGCCTGACTAGGCCCCGGACAGATACGCAGTATTTT. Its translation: CASSLTRPRTDTQYF.

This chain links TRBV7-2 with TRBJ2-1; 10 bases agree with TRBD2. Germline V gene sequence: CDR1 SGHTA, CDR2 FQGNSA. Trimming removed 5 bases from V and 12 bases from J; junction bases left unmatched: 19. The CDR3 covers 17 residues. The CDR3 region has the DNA TGTGCCAGCAGCCCCCGACAGGGGAGGCCTAGCGGGAGACGGCAGTTCTTC. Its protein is CASSPRQGRPSGRRQFF.

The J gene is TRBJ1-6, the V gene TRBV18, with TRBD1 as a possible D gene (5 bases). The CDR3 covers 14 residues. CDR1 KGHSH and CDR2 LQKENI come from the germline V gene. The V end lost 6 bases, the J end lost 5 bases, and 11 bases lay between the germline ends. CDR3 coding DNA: TGTGCCAGCTCGTCACAGGAGAATAATTCACCCCTCCACTTT. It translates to CASSSQENNSPLHF.

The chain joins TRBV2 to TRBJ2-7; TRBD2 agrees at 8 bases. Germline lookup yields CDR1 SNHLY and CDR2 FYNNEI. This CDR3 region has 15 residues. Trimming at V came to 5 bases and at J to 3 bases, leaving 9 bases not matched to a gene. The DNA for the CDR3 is TGTGCCAGCAGTCGGGAGGGCAGGGGCGACTACGAGCAGTACTTC. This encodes CASSREGRGDYEQYF.

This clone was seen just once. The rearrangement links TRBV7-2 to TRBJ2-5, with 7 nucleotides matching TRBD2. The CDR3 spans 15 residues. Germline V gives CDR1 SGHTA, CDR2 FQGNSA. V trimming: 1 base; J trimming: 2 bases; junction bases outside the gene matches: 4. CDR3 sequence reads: CASSLGGGVQETQYF. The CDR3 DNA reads TGTGCCAGCAGCTTAGGGGGAGGGGTACAAGAGACCCAGTACTTC.

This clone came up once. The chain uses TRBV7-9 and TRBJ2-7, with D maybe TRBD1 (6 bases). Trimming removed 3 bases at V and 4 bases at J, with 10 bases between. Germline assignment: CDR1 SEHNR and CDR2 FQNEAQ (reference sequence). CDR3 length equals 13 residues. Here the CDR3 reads CASSFRRGYEQYF. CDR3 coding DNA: TGTGCCAGCAGCTTCCGCAGGGGATACGAGCAGTACTTC.

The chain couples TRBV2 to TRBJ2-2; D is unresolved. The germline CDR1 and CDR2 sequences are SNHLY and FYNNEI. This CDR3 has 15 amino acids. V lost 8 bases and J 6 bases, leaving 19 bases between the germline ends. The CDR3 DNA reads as TGTGCCAGCGCCCGGTCGGTAGCAAGTGCCGGGGAGCTGTTTTTT. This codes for CASARSVASAGELFF.

In DNA form, the CDR3 reads TGTGCCAGCAGTTACACGGGACAGGCCGAAGGCTACACCTTC. Translated, it gives CASSYTGQAEGYTF. The chain joins TRBV6-5 to TRBJ1-2; TRBD1 aligns across 8 bases. The trim removed 2 bases at V and 8 bases at J, leaving 7 bases unmatched. The germline gives CDR1 MNHEY, CDR2 SVGAGI. This CDR3 comprises 14 residues.

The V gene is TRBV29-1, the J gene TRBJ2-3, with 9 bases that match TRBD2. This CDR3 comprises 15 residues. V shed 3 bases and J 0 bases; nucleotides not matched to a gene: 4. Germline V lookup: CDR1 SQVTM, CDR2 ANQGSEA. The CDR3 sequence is CSVDGSGSSTDTQYF. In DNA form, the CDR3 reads TGCAGCGTTGACGGTAGCGGGAGTAGCACAGATACGCAGTATTTT.

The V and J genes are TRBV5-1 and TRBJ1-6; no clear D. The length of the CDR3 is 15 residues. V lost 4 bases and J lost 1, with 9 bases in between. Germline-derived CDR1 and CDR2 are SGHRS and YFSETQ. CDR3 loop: CASSPARSYNSPLHF. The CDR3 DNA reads TGCGCCAGCAGCCCAGCCAGGTCCTATAATTCACCCCTCCACTTT.

The CDR3 spells CSVAAGGSEAFF. Written as DNA, the CDR3 is TGCAGCGTCGCCGCAGGGGGGTCTGAAGCTTTCTTT. The chain has TRBV29-1 and TRBJ1-1, with 7 bases identical to TRBD1. With V trimmed by 6 bases and J by 6 bases, 7 bases remained unmatched. CDR3 length: 12 residues. Germline CDR1 and CDR2: SQVTM and ANQGSEA.

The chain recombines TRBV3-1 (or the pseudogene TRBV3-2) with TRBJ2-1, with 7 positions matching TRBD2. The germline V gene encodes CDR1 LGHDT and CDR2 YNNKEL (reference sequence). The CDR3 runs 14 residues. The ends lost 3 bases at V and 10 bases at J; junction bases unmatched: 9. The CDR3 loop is CASSQPGPGGEQFF. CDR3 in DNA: TGTGCCAGCAGCCAGCCGGGTCCCGGGGGGGAGCAGTTCTTC.